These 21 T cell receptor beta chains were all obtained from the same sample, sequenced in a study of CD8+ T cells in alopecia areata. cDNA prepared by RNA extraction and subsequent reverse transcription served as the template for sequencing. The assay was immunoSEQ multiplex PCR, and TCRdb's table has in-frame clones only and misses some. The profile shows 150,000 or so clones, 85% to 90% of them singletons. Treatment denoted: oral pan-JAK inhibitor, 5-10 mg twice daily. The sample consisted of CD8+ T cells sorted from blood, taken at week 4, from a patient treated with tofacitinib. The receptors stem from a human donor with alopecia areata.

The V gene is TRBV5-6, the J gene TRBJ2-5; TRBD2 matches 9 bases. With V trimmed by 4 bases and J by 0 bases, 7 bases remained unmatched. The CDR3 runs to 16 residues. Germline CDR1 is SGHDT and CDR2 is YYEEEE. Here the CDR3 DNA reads TGTGCCAGCAGCGAACCTAGCGGGAAGGACCAAGAGACCCAGTACTTC. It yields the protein CASSEPSGKDQETQYF.

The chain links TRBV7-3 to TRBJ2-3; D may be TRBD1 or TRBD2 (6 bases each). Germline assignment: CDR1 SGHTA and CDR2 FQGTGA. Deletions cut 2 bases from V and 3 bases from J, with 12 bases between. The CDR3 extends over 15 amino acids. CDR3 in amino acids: CASSLSGARTDTQYF. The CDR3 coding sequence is TGTGCCAGCAGCTTATCGGGGGCCAGGACAGATACGCAGTATTTT. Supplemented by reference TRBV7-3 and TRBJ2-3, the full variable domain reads GAGVSQTPSNKVTEKGKYVELRCDPISGHTALYWYRQSLGQGPEFLIYFQGTGAADDSGLPNDRFFAVRPEGSVSTLKIQRTERGDSAVYLCASSLSGARTDTQYFGPGTRLTVL.

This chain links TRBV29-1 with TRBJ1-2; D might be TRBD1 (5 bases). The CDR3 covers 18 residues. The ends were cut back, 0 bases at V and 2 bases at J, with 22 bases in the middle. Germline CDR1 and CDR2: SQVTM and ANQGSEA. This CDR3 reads CSVEDRILGGRINYGYTF. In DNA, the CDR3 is TGCAGCGTTGAAGATCGTATTTTGGGGGGTAGAATCAACTATGGCTACACCTTC.

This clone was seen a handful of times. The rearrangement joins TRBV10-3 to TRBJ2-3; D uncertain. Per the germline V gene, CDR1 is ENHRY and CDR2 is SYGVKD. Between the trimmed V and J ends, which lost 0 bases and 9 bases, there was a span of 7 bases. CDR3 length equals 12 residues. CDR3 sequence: CAISESKETQYF. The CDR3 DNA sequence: TGTGCCATCAGTGAGTCAAAGGAAACGCAGTATTTT.

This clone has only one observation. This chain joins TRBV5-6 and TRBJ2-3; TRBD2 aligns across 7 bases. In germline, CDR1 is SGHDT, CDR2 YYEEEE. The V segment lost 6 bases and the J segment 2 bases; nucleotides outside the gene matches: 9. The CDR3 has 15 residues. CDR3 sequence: CASTPTSLFTDTQYF. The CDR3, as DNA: TGTGCCAGCACCCCGACTAGCCTTTTCACAGATACGCAGTATTTT. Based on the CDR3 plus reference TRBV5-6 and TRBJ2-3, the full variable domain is DAGVTQSPTHLIKTRGQQVTLRCSPKSGHDTVSWYQQALGQGPQFIFQYYEEEERQRGNFPDRFSGHQFPNYSSELNVNALLLGDSALYLCASTPTSLFTDTQYFGPGTRLTVL.

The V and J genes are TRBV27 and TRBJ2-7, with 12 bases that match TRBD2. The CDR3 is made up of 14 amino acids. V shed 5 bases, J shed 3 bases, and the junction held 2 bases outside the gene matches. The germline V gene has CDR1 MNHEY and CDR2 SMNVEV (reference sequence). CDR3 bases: TGTGCCAGCAGTGAACTAGCGGGAGGCTACGAGCAGTACTTC. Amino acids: CASSELAGGYEQYF.

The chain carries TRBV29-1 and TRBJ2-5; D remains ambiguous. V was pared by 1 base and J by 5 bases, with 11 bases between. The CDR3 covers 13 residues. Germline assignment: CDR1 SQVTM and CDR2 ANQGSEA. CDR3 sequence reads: CSVEGDLAETQYF. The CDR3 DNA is TGCAGCGTTGAAGGTGACCTGGCGGAGACCCAGTACTTC.

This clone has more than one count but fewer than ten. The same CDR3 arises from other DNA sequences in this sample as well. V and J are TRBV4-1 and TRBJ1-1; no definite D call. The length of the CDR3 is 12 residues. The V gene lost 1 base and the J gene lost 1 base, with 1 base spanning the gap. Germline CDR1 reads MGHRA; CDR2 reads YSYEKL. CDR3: CASSQGNTEAFF. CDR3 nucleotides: TGCGCCAGCAGCCAAGGGAACACTGAAGCTTTCTTT.

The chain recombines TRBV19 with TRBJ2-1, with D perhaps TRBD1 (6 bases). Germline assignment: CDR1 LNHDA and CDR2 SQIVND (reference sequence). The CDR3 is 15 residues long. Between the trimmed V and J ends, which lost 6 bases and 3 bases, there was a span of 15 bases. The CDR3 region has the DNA TGTGCCAGTAGCCTCTCACTAGGGGGCTACAATGAGCAGTTCTTC. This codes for CASSLSLGGYNEQFF. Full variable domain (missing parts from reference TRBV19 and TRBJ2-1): DGGITQSPKYLFRKEGQNVTLSCEQNLNHDAMYWYRQDPGQGLRLIYYSQIVNDFQKGDIAEGYSVSREKKESFPLTVTSAQKNPTAFYLCASSLSLGGYNEQFFGPGTRLTVL.

CDR3 nucleotide sequence: TGCAGCGCTGAGTTTATGAGGGACTACAATGAGCAGTTCTTC. Encoded protein: CSAEFMRDYNEQFF. The chain uses TRBV29-1 and TRBJ2-1; possible D gene TRBD2, 5 bases. Deletions cut 7 bases from V and 3 bases from J, with 16 bases between. The CDR3 is 14 amino acids. Per germline, CDR1 SQVTM and CDR2 ANQGSEA.

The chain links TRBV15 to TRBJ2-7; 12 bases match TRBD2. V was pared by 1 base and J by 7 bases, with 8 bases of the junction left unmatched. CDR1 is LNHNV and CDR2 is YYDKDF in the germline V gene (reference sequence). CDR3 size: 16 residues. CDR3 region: CATSRGRTSGKGEQYF. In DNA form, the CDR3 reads TGTGCCACCAGCAGAGGCCGGACTAGCGGGAAAGGGGAGCAGTACTTC.

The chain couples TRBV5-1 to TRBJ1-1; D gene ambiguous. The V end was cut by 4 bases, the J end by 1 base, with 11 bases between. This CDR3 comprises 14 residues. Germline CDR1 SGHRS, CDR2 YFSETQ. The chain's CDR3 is CASSPPSGNTEAFF. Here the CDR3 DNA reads TGCGCCAGCAGCCCCCCGTCAGGGAACACTGAAGCTTTCTTT.

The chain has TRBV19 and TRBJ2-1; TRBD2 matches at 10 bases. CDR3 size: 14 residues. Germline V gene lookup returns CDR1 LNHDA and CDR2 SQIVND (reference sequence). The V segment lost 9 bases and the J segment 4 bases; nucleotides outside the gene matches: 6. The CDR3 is CASFSGGLYNEQFF. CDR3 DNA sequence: TGTGCCAGCTTTAGCGGGGGGCTATACAATGAGCAGTTCTTC.

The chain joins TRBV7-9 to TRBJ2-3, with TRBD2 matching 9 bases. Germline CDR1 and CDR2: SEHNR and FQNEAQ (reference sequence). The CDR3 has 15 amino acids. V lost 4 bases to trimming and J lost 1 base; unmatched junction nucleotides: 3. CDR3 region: CASSSERGGTDTQYF. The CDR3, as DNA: TGTGCCAGCAGCTCCGAGCGGGGGGGCACAGATACGCAGTATTTT.

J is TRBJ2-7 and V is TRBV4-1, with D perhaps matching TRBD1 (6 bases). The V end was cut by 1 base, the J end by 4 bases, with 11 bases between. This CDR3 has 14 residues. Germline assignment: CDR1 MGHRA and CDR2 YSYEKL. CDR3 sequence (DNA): TGCGCCAGCAGCCAAGGGGGCAGGGGTTACGAGCAGTACTTC. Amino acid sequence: CASSQGGRGYEQYF.

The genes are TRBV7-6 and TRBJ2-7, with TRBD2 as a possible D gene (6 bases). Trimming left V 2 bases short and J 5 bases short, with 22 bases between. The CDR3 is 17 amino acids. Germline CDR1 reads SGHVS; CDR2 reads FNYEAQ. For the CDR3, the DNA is TGTGCCAGCAGCTTACGGGTCGCGGAGAAACCGGGAGACGAGCAGTACTTC. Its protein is CASSLRVAEKPGDEQYF.

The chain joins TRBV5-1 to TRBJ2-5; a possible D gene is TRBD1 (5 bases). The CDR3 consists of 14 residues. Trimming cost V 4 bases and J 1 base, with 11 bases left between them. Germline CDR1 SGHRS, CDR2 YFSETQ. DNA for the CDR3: TGCGCCAGCAGCAAGGACACCGGCCAAGAGACCCAGTACTTC. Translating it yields CASSKDTGQETQYF. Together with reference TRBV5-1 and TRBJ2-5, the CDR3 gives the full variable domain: KAGVTQTPRYLIKTRGQQVTLSCSPISGHRSVSWYQQTPGQGLQFLFEYFSETQRNKGNFPGRFSGRQFSNSRSEMNVSTLELGDSALYLCASSKDTGQETQYFGPGTRLLVL.

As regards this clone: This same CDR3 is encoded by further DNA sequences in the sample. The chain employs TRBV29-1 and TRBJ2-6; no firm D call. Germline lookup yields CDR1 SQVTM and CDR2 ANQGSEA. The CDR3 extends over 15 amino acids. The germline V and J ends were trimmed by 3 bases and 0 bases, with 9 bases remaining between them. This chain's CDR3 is CSVEAWDSGANVLTF. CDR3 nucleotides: TGCAGCGTTGAGGCCTGGGACTCTGGGGCCAACGTCCTGACTTTC. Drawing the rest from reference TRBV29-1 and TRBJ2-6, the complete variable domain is SAVISQKPSRDICQRGTSLTIQCQVDSQVTMMFWYRQQPGQSLTLIATANQGSEATYESGFVIDKFPISRPNLTFSTLTVSNMSPEDSSIYLCSVEAWDSGANVLTFGAGSRLTVL.

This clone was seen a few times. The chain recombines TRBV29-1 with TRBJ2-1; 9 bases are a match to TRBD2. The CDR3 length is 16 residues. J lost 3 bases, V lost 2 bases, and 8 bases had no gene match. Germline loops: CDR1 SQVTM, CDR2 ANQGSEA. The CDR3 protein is CSVEHPIAGDYNEQFF. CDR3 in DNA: TGCAGCGTTGAACACCCTATAGCGGGGGACTACAATGAGCAGTTCTTC.

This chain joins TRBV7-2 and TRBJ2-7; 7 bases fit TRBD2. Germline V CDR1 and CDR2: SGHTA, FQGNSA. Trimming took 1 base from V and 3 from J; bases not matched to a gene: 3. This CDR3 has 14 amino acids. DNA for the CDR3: TGTGCCAGCAGCTTAGGGCCGGGAGGCTACGAGCAGTACTTC. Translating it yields CASSLGPGGYEQYF.

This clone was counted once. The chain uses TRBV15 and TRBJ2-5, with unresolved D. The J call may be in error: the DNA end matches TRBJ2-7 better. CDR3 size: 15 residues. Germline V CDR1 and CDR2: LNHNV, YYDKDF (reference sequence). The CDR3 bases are TGTGCCACCAGCAGAGTGGGCAGCCCCCCCTACGAGCAGTACTTC. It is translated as CATSRVGSPPYEQYF.